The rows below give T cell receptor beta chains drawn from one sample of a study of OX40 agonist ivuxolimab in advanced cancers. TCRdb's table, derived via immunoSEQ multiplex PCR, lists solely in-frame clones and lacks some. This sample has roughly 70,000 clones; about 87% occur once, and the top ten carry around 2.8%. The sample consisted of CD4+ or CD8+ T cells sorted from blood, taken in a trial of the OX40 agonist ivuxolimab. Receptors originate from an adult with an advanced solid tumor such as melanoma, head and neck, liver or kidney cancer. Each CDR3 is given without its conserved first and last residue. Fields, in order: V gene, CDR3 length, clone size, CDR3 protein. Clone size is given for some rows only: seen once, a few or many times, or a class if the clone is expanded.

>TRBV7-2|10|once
ASSATNYEQY
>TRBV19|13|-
ASTMTGRSDYGYT
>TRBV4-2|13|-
ASSQDPLGSYEQY
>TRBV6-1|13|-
ASSGRHRGSYEQY
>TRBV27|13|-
ASSPLQGFSSPLH
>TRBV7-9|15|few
ASSHPPRDRGYEKLF
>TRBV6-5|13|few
ASSALGRDGRSLH
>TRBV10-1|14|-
ASSPTPGAGVDEQY
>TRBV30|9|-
AWSGVDTQY
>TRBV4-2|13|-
ASSQAMEISYEQY
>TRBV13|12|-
ASSLLGQLPGAF
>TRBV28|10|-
ASHTQNTEAF
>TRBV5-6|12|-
ASMVGDRDEKLF
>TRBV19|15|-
ASSKNSAGGDTDTQY
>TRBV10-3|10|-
ATGQGTDTQY
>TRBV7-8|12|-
ASSLTGGVHEQY
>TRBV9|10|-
ASSSGLVEQF
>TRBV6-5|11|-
ASRRDRFYEQY
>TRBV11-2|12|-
ASSTNTGGVEQF
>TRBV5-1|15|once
ASSPSPGGTLSYEQY
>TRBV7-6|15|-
ASSFPPGGSASGELF
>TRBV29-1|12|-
SVDEQGRYTEAF
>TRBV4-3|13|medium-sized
ASSQDRRIGYGYT
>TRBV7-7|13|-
ASSLSPGGENEQF
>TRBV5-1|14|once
ASSPNPGGGSGEQY
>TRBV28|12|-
ASSNPGLVYEQY
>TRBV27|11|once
ASSFDGDYGYT
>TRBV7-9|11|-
ASSQTGNQPQH